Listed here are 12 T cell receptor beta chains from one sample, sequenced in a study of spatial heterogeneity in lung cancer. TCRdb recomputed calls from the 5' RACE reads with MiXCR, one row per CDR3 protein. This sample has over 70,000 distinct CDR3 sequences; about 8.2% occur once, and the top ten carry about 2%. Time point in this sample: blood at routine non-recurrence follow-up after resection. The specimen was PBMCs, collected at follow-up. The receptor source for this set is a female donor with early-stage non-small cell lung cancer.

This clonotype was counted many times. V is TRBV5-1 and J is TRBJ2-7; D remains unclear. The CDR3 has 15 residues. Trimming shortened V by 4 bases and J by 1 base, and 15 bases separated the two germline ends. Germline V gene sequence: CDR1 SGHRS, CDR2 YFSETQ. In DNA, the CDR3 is TGCGCCAGCAGCCCTGCCCTAGGCGCTTCCTACGAGCAGTACTTC. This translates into CASSPALGASYEQYF.

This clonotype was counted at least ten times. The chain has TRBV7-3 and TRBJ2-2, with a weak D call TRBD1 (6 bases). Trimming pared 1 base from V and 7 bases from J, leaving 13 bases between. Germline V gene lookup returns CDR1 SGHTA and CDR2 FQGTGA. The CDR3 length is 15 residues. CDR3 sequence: CASSLMSLQGGELFF. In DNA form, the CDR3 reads TGTGCCAGCAGCTTAATGTCTCTACAGGGCGGGGAGCTGTTTTTT.

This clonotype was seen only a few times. CDR3 amino acids: CASSVGQRMEQETQYF. CDR3 in DNA: TGTGCCAGCAGCGTCGGCCAGCGGATGGAACAAGAGACCCAGTACTTC. The chain recombines TRBV7-9 with TRBJ2-5; the D gene is possibly TRBD2 (5 bases). Trimming left V 5 bases short and J 2 bases short, with 18 bases between. Germline assignment: CDR1 SEHNR and CDR2 FQNEAQ (reference sequence). The CDR3 sequence is 16 residues long.

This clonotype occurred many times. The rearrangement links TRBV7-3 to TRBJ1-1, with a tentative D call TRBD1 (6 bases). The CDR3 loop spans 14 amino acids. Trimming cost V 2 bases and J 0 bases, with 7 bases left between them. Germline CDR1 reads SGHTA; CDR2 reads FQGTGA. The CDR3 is CASSLSGVNTEAFF. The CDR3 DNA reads TGTGCCAGCAGCTTATCAGGGGTGAACACTGAAGCTTTCTTT.

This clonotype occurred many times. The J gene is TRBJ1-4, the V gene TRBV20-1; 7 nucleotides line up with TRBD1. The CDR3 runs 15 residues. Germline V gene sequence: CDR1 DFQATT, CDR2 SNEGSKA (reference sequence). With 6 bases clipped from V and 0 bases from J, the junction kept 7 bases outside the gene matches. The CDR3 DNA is TGCAGTGCCCCGGGACAGACCACAACTAATGAAAAACTGTTTTTT. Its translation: CSAPGQTTTNEKLFF.

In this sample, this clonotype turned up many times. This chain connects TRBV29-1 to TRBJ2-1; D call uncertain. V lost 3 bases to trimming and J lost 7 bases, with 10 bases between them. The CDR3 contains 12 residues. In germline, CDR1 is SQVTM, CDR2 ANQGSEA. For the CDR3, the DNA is TGCAGCGTTGATCGTCTCGGTAATGAGCAGTTCTTC. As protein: CSVDRLGNEQFF.

The CDR3 loop reads CASSYSGGRFYEQYF. The DNA of the CDR3 is TGTGCCAGCAGTTACTCGGGCGGGCGCTTCTACGAGCAGTACTTC. The rearrangement joins TRBV6-5 to TRBJ2-7; possible D gene TRBD2, 5 bases. Germline loops: CDR1 MNHEY, CDR2 SVGAGI. The CDR3 spans 15 residues. V was shortened by 0 bases and J by 3 bases, with 12 bases between the two germline ends.

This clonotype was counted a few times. The CDR3 protein is CASSHTSFSYNEQFF. The CDR3 region has the DNA TGTGCCAGCAGCCACACTAGTTTCTCCTACAATGAGCAGTTCTTC. V is TRBV3-1 and J is TRBJ2-1; D might be TRBD2 (5 bases). The V and J ends lost 3 bases and 0 bases respectively, with 9 bases between them. CDR1 and CDR2 from the germline V gene are LGHDT and YNNKEL (reference sequence). This CDR3 contains 15 residues.

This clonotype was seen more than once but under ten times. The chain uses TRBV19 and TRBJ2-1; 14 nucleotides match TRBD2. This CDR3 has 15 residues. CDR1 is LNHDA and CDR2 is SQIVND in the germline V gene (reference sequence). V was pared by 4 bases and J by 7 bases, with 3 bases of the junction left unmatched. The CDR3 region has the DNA TGTGCCAGTAGTACAGGGACTAGCGGGAGAAATGAGCAGTTCTTC. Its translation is CASSTGTSGRNEQFF.

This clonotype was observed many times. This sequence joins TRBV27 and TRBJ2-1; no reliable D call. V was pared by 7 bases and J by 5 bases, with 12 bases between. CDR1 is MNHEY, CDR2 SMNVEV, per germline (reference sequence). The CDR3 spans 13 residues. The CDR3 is CASKIRTDNEQFF. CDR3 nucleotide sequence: TGTGCCAGCAAAATCAGGACCGACAATGAGCAGTTCTTC.

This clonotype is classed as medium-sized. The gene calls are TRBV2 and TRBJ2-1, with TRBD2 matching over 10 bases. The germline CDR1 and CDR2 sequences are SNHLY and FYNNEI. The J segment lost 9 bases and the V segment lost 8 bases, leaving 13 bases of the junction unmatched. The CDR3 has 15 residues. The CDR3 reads CASASSGRDLIEQFF. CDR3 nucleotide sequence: TGTGCCAGCGCTTCCAGCGGGAGGGATCTCATTGAGCAGTTCTTC.

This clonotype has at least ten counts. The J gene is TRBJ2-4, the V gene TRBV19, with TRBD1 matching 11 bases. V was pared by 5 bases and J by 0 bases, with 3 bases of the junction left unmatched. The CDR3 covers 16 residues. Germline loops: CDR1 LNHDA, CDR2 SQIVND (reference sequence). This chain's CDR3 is CASSPGTGGAKNIQYF. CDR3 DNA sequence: TGTGCCAGTAGTCCGGGGACAGGGGGAGCCAAAAACATTCAGTACTTC.